Described below is a single T cell receptor (beta chain) sequence and its context. Its antigen is unknown. No per-base quality is available; no much larger clone lies one base away. From the cysteine up to the phenylalanine, the CDR3 has a length of 16 residues. Kept here is only the CDR3 DNA, which spans 48 bases and is read in frame from base 1. Looking up the germline V gene yields CDR1 SGHDT and CDR2 YYEEEE. Here V drops 0 bases and J drops 5 bases, and the junction holds 9 bases not matched to any gene. The sample originates from a study of control samples from healthy donors and cancer patients (dated by TCRdb to about 2020). Preparation of the library involved the immunoSEQ multiplex PCR assay. This is the immuneACCESS table as TCRdb keeps it, with only in-frame sequences that have V and J called. A part of the clones is gone; compared with another copy, unresolved V genes explain less than half, and the rest is unexplained. The sample includes approximately 70,000 clones, with more than 75% observed a single time. The biggest ten clones account for 3.5% to 4% of the sample.

Here the chain combines TRBV5-6 and TRBJ1-2, and 8 junctional nucleotides match TRBD1. Specimen: blood. The receptor's source is a woman between 50 and 59 years old in good health. CDR3 region: CASSLDPTGTGYGYTF. At the DNA level, the sequence is TGTGCCAGCAGCTTGGATCCCACCGGGACAGGTTATGGCTACACCTTC.